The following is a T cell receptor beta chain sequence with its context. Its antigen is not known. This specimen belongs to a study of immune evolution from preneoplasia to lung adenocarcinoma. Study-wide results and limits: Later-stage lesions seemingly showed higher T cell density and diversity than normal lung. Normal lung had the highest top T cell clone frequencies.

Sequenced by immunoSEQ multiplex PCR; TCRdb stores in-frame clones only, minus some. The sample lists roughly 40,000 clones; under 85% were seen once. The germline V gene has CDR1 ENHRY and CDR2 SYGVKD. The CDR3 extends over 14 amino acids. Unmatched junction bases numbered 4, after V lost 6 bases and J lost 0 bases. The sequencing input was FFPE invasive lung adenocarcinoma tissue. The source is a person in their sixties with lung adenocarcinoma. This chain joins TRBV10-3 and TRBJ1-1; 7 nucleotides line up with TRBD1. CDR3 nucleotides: TGTGCCATCAGGGGACAGACCGTGAACACTGAAGCTTTCTTT. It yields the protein CAIRGQTVNTEAFF.